A single sample gave rise to the 8 T cell receptor beta chains below, sequenced in a study of T cell responses to AZD1222 COVID-19 vaccine. TCRdb keeps only in-frame clones here, not all; method: immunoSEQ multiplex PCR. Of over 120,000 clones listed, about 93% are singletons. The input for sequencing was peripheral blood, taken on day 0 of AZD1222 vaccination. These receptors were obtained from an adult in good health.

V usage is TRBV5-5 and J usage is TRBJ1-1, with TRBD1 as a possible D gene (6 bases). This CDR3 has 13 amino acids. From germline, CDR1 is SGHKS and CDR2 YYEKEE (reference sequence). The V end was cut by 2 bases, the J end by 10 bases, with 15 bases between. As DNA, the CDR3 is TGTGCCAGCAGCTTAGTACAGGGCGTCGGAGCTTTCTTT. Translation: CASSLVQGVGAFF.

Concerning this clone itself: One end of the junction varies from germline; a read error may be responsible. V and J are TRBV7-7 and TRBJ2-2; the D call may be TRBD1 or TRBD2 (5 bases each). Germline V lookup: CDR1 SSHAT, CDR2 FNYEAQ (reference sequence). The CDR3 loop spans 16 amino acids. The CDR3 sequence: CASSLRAGTYTGELFF. The CDR3 coding sequence is TGTGCTAGCAGCTTAAGGGCCGGGACCTACACCGGGGAGCTGTTTTTT.

The rearrangement joins TRBV7-2 to TRBJ1-3; a weak D match, TRBD1 (5 bases). The CDR3 is 13 residues long. Trimming took 11 bases from V and 0 from J, leaving 11 bases between them. Germline V gene sequence: CDR1 SGHTA, CDR2 FQGNSA. CDR3: CAGGGSSGNTIYF. The CDR3 DNA reads TGTGCCGGTGGGGGGAGCTCTGGAAACACCATATATTTT.

The chain has TRBV4-1 and TRBJ2-7; D perhaps matches TRBD2 (6 bases). CDR3 size: 14 residues. The germline CDR1 and CDR2 sequences are MGHRA and YSYEKL. V was shortened by 1 base and J by 1 base, with 8 bases between the two germline ends. For the CDR3, the DNA is TGCGCCAGCAGCCAAGTTGCGGGGTCCTACGAGCAGTACTTC. Residues: CASSQVAGSYEQYF.

V gene TRBV6-2 or TRBV6-3 combines with J gene TRBJ1-5, with 7 positions matching TRBD1. The ends lost 4 bases at V and 6 bases at J; junction bases unmatched: 12. The germline gives CDR1 MNHEY, CDR2 SVGEGT. CDR3 length equals 16 residues. The CDR3 is CASSLTGRPGGQPQHF. CDR3 DNA: TGTGCCAGCAGTTTGACAGGGCGTCCGGGGGGTCAGCCCCAGCATTTT.

V and J are TRBV18 and TRBJ1-2; D is unclear. Germline V gene lookup returns CDR1 KGHSH and CDR2 LQKENI. Trimming took 6 bases from V and 8 from J, leaving 13 bases between them. The CDR3 spans 12 residues. CDR3 protein: CASSAPNRGYTF. The CDR3 nucleotides read TGTGCCAGCTCCGCACCTAATCGCGGCTACACCTTC.

This clone was recorded a few times. V usage is TRBV5-8 and J usage is TRBJ1-3; no reliable D call. Germline loops: CDR1 SGHTS, CDR2 YDEGEE. The V gene lost 4 bases and the J gene lost 6 bases, with 8 bases spanning the gap. The CDR3 extends over 12 amino acids. DNA of the CDR3: TGTGCCAGCAGCCACGCGGCAAACACCATATATTTT. Translated: CASSHAANTIYF.

This chain uses TRBV29-1 with TRBJ1-1; D gene uncertain. Trimming shortened V by 1 base and J by 4 bases, and 10 bases separated the two germline ends. CDR3 length: 13 residues. Germline V gives CDR1 SQVTM, CDR2 ANQGSEA. The chain's CDR3 is CSVEGTLGTEAFF. CDR3 nucleotides: TGCAGCGTTGAAGGGACCCTGGGCACTGAAGCTTTCTTT.